The 24 T cell receptor beta chains listed next were all sequenced from one sample in a study of cytomegalovirus exposure and HLA in healthy donors. PCR primers comprised 60 Vbeta and 13 Jbeta primers. Method: immunoSEQ multiplex PCR; TCRdb's copy keeps in-frame clones and lacks some. The repertoire holds 95,000 to 130,000 clones, 75% seen once, with around 1.5% in the top ten. The sequenced sample consisted of PBMCs. The receptors derive from a woman under 30 in good health and CMV-seronegative.

The chain joins TRBV19 to TRBJ2-3; 9 bases match TRBD2. V gave up 2 bases and J gave up 8 bases; unmatched junction bases: 8. The CDR3 contains 15 residues. Germline lookup yields CDR1 LNHDA and CDR2 SQIVND (reference sequence). CDR3 nucleotide sequence: TGTGCCAGTAGTATACCGGGACTAGCCTCGTCTACGCAGTATTTT. It codes for CASSIPGLASSTQYF.

V and J are TRBV6-6 and TRBJ1-2; D is uncertain. Germline-derived CDR1 and CDR2 are MNHNY and SVGAGI (reference sequence). V was shortened by 2 bases and J by 5 bases, with 18 bases between the two germline ends. This CDR3 is 16 amino acids long. The CDR3 loop is CASSYPVREKGYGYTF. The CDR3 nucleotides read TGTGCCAGCAGTTACCCGGTGCGGGAGAAGGGATATGGCTACACCTTC.

The chain employs TRBV30 and TRBJ2-3, with D unresolved. CDR3 length equals 13 residues. V was clipped by 3 bases and J by 1 base, with 8 bases between them. The germline V gene has CDR1 GTSNPN and CDR2 SVGIG (reference sequence). In nucleotides, the CDR3 is TGTGCCTGGAGCCTTCCGGGCACAGATACGCAGTATTTT. Its protein is CAWSLPGTDTQYF.

The V call is TRBV28, the J call TRBJ1-5; D remains unclear. CDR1 MDHEN and CDR2 SYDVKM come from the germline V gene. This CDR3 is 15 amino acids long. Trimming removed 5 bases from V and 2 bases from J, with 13 bases in between. CDR3: CASSAPRGGNQPQHF. In nucleotides, the CDR3 is TGTGCCAGCAGTGCCCCCCGGGGTGGCAATCAGCCCCAGCATTTT. Together with reference TRBV28 and TRBJ1-5, the CDR3 gives the full variable domain: DVKVTQSSRYLVKRTGEKVFLECVQDMDHENMFWYRQDPGLGLRLIYFSYDVKMKEKGDIPEGYSVSREKKERFSLILESASTNQTSMYLCASSAPRGGNQPQHFGDGTRLSIL.

This chain uses TRBV5-6 with TRBJ1-2; 7 bases are a match to TRBD1. The CDR3 is 15 residues long. Trimming at V came to 3 bases and at J to 6 bases, leaving 11 bases not matched to a gene. Germline lookup yields CDR1 SGHDT and CDR2 YYEEEE. The CDR3 loop is CASSSTGMGRHGYTF. The CDR3 nucleotides read TGTGCCAGCAGCTCGACAGGGATGGGACGCCATGGCTACACCTTC. Drawing the rest from reference TRBV5-6 and TRBJ1-2, the complete variable domain is DAGVTQSPTHLIKTRGQQVTLRCSPKSGHDTVSWYQQALGQGPQFIFQYYEEEERQRGNFPDRFSGHQFPNYSSELNVNALLLGDSALYLCASSSTGMGRHGYTFGSGTRLTVV.

This chain connects TRBV30 to TRBJ2-5, with TRBD1 identical over 8 bases. The end of the DNA fits TRBJ2-7 better, so the J call may be wrong. Per the germline V gene, CDR1 is GTSNPN and CDR2 is SVGIG (reference sequence). The CDR3 has 11 amino acids. CDR3 loop: CAVDRVGEQYF. CDR3 nucleotides: TGTGCGGTGGACAGGGTTGGCGAGCAGTACTTC.

J is TRBJ2-2 and V is TRBV18, with D perhaps matching TRBD1 (6 bases). Per the germline V gene, CDR1 is KGHSH and CDR2 is LQKENI. The CDR3 is 16 residues long. Trimming left V 3 bases short and J 6 bases short, with 17 bases between. In DNA form, the CDR3 reads TGTGCCAGCTCACCCCCGATTGGGGGCTTTTCCGGGGAGCTGTTTTTT. Residues: CASSPPIGGFSGELFF.

This chain connects TRBV9 to TRBJ2-3, with D perhaps matching TRBD2 (7 bases). CDR1 SGDLS and CDR2 YYNGEE come from the germline V gene. Trimming removed 4 bases from V and 1 base from J, with 19 bases in between. The CDR3 contains 17 residues. The CDR3 loop is CASSPGVGGGGTDTQYF. CDR3 sequence (DNA): TGTGCCAGCAGCCCAGGGGTAGGGGGGGGAGGCACAGATACGCAGTATTTT. Full variable domain (outside the CDR3, taken from reference TRBV9 and TRBJ2-3): DSGVTQTPKHLITATGQRVTLRCSPRSGDLSVYWYQQSLDQGLQFLIQYYNGEERAKGNILERFSAQQFPDLHSELNLSSLELGDSALYFCASSPGVGGGGTDTQYFGPGTRLTVL.

The CDR3 reads CASSSGDSYEQYF. The DNA of the CDR3 is TGCGCCAGCAGCTCGGGGGACTCCTACGAGCAGTACTTC. The rearrangement links TRBV5-1 to TRBJ2-7, with a weak D call TRBD2 (6 bases). The CDR3 totals 13 residues. Germline-derived CDR1 and CDR2 are SGHRS and YFSETQ. V lost 3 bases to trimming and J lost 0 bases, with 7 bases between them.

This chain joins TRBV4-1 and TRBJ2-2, with 8 bases identical to TRBD2. The germline CDR1 and CDR2 sequences are MGHRA and YSYEKL. The J segment lost 9 bases and the V segment lost 1 base, leaving 4 bases of the junction unmatched. This CDR3 spans 14 amino acids. The CDR3 reads CASSQGLAGWELFF. DNA for the CDR3: TGCGCCAGCAGCCAAGGGTTAGCGGGGTGGGAGCTGTTTTTT.

This chain joins TRBV19 and TRBJ1-4, with a tentative D call TRBD1 (6 bases). CDR3 length: 15 residues. Between the trimmed V and J ends, which lost 3 bases and 4 bases, there was a span of 12 bases. Germline values: CDR1 LNHDA, CDR2 SQIVND (reference sequence). Here the CDR3 reads CASSIITGRNEKLFF. DNA of the CDR3: TGTGCCAGTAGTATTATAACAGGGCGTAATGAAAAACTGTTTTTT.

V is TRBV19 and J is TRBJ1-1; D ambiguous. The CDR3 length is 14 residues. In germline, CDR1 is LNHDA, CDR2 SQIVND (reference sequence). V was trimmed by 2 bases and J by 6 bases, leaving 13 bases between them. CDR3 sequence reads: CASSIPSVPPEAFF. CDR3 sequence (DNA): TGTGCCAGTAGTATACCCAGCGTCCCCCCTGAAGCTTTCTTT.

This chain connects TRBV5-4 to TRBJ1-1; TRBD1 matches at 7 bases. Trimming cost V 2 bases and J 1 base; bases outside gene matches: 5. Germline V gene sequence: CDR1 SGHNT, CDR2 YYREEE (reference sequence). The CDR3 loop spans 15 amino acids. This CDR3 is CASSLMGDRNTEAFF. The DNA of the CDR3 is TGTGCCAGCAGCTTAATGGGGGACAGGAACACTGAAGCTTTCTTT.

The chain combines TRBV5-1 with TRBJ2-1; 8 bases line up with TRBD1. The V gene's germline CDR1 is SGHRS and CDR2 YFSETQ. The V and J ends lost 3 bases and 5 bases, in that order; junction bases with no gene match: 1. This CDR3 has 13 residues. This CDR3 is CASSSGQDNEQFF. The CDR3 bases are TGCGCCAGCAGCTCGGGACAGGACAATGAGCAGTTCTTC. Full variable domain (remainder filled in from reference TRBV5-1 and TRBJ2-1): KAGVTQTPRYLIKTRGQQVTLSCSPISGHRSVSWYQQTPGQGLQFLFEYFSETQRNKGNFPGRFSGRQFSNSRSEMNVSTLELGDSALYLCASSSGQDNEQFFGPGTRLTVL.

Comment on this clone: Other DNA sequences from this sample encode an identical CDR3 as well. The chain has TRBV7-9 and TRBJ1-5; the D gene is possibly TRBD1 (5 bases). The CDR3 runs 13 residues. CDR1 SEHNR and CDR2 FQNEAQ come from the germline V gene (reference sequence). V shed 5 bases and J shed 4 bases, with 9 bases lying between them. CDR3 in DNA: TGTGCCAGCAGCCCGGGGGGGAATCAGCCCCAGCATTTT. This sequence encodes CASSPGGNQPQHF.

The chain has TRBV4-1 and TRBJ1-5; possible D gene TRBD1, 5 bases. The CDR3 contains 15 residues. Between the trimmed V and J ends, which lost 4 bases and 5 bases, there was a span of 15 bases. Germline-derived CDR1 and CDR2 are MGHRA and YSYEKL. CDR3 coding DNA: TGCGCCAGCAGCCCGGGGGGGGTTTGGGATCAGCCCCAGCATTTT. Residues: CASSPGGVWDQPQHF.

The chain uses TRBV5-1 and TRBJ2-5; D remains unclear. Trimming removed 0 bases from V and 3 bases from J, with 12 bases in between. This CDR3 spans 15 amino acids. Germline V gene sequence: CDR1 SGHRS, CDR2 YFSETQ. The CDR3 sequence is CASSLVLFVEETQYF. The CDR3 DNA reads TGCGCCAGCAGCTTGGTACTATTCGTCGAAGAGACCCAGTACTTC.

The rearrangement uses TRBV2 and TRBJ2-1; D uncertain. The V and J ends lost 3 bases and 15 bases respectively, with 3 bases between them. Germline V gene data show CDR1 as SNHLY and CDR2 as FYNNEI. The CDR3 is 8 residues long. The CDR3 sequence is CASSERFF. The CDR3 coding sequence is TGTGCCAGCAGTGAGAGGTTCTTC.

The chain combines TRBV28 with TRBJ1-4; weak D call: TRBD1 (6 bases). Germline loops: CDR1 MDHEN, CDR2 SYDVKM. V lost 5 bases and J lost 2, with 12 bases in between. The CDR3 length is 15 residues. CDR3 loop: CASSVIQGTNEKLFF. The CDR3 nucleotides are TGTGCCAGCAGTGTGATACAGGGTACTAATGAAAAACTGTTTTTT.

This chain joins TRBV5-1 and TRBJ2-7, with D tentatively TRBD2 (6 bases). V was clipped by 0 bases and J by 1 base, with 11 bases between them. This CDR3 has 15 residues. Germline CDR1 SGHRS, CDR2 YFSETQ. CDR3 sequence: CASSLARLDSYEQYF. CDR3 sequence (DNA): TGCGCCAGCAGCTTGGCCCGACTAGATTCCTACGAGCAGTACTTC.

The rearrangement links TRBV5-6 to TRBJ2-1, with 8 bases aligning to TRBD1. Looked up from germline, CDR1 is SGHDT and CDR2 is YYEEEE. This CDR3 spans 15 amino acids. Unmatched junction bases numbered 8, after V lost 4 bases and J lost 5 bases. The CDR3 sequence is CASSAGPDRDNEQFF. The CDR3 DNA reads TGTGCCAGCAGCGCCGGGCCGGACAGGGACAATGAGCAGTTCTTC.

The rearrangement uses TRBV9 and TRBJ2-5; the match to TRBD2 covers 7 bases. CDR1 SGDLS and CDR2 YYNGEE come from the germline V gene. CDR3 length equals 14 residues. After removal of 0 bases from V and 5 bases from J, the junction contained 4 bases not matched to a gene. CDR3 amino acids: CASSVGTRMETQYF. The DNA of the CDR3 is TGTGCCAGCAGCGTAGGGACTAGGATGGAGACCCAGTACTTC.

This clone has more than one count but fewer than ten. In DNA form, the CDR3 reads TGTGCCAGCAGTGGATCGCTGGGGAGCACTGAAGCTTTCTTT. Its translation is CASSGSLGSTEAFF. The rearrangement joins TRBV6-1 to TRBJ1-1, with D hard to call. CDR3 length: 14 amino acids. CDR1 is MNHNS and CDR2 is SASEGT in the germline V gene. Trimming took 4 bases from V and 4 from J, leaving 13 bases between them.

The chain recombines TRBV5-4 with TRBJ1-6; 9 nucleotides line up with TRBD1. V dropped 0 bases and J dropped 8; count of bases not matched to a gene: 6. CDR1 and CDR2 from the germline V gene are SGHNT and YYREEE (reference sequence). The length of the CDR3 is 16 residues. CDR3: CASSLVRGQGHSPLHF. As DNA, the CDR3 is TGTGCCAGCAGCTTGGTGCGGGGACAGGGACATTCACCCCTCCACTTT.